One sample yielded the 32 T cell receptor beta chains listed below, sequenced in a study of T cell responses to AZD1222 COVID-19 vaccine listed by TCRdb under 2021. The library was prepared using the immunoSEQ multiplex PCR assay. Imported from immuneACCESS, the table was reduced by TCRdb to in-frame sequences with V and J called. These copies leave out some clones; in studies compared against another copy, an unresolved V gene accounts for under half, and the cause of the remainder is not known. The sample includes about 170,000 clones, with around 87% observed a single time. Jointly, the top ten make up approximately 2.5% of the sample. The time point label for this specimen denotes: baseline before first vaccination. Specimen: peripheral blood, collected on day 0 of AZD1222 vaccination. All receptors come from an adult in good health.

The chain has TRBV28 and TRBJ2-5; 16 nucleotides align to TRBD2. The CDR3 is made up of 18 amino acids. Germline V gene data show CDR1 as MDHEN and CDR2 as SYDVKM. With V trimmed by 5 bases and J by 4 bases, 10 bases remained unmatched. CDR3 protein: CASSPGTSGRAARETQYF. CDR3 nucleotides: TGTGCCAGCAGTCCCGGGACTAGCGGGAGGGCCGCTAGAGAGACCCAGTACTTC.

The chain recombines TRBV11-3 with TRBJ2-3, with 13 nucleotides matching TRBD2. This CDR3 region has 17 residues. Germline CDR1 is SGHNT and CDR2 is YENEEA. The V gene end was trimmed by 11 bases and the J gene end by 0 bases; junction bases not matched to a gene: 11. The CDR3 loop reads CASRSGTSGTSTDTQYF. CDR3 bases: TGTGCCTCTCGTTCGGGGACTAGCGGGACTAGCACAGATACGCAGTATTTT.

This sequence joins TRBV6-5 and TRBJ1-1; D gene unclear. V gave up 2 bases and J gave up 3 bases, with 10 bases separating them. The CDR3 covers 14 residues. Per the germline V gene, CDR1 is MNHEY and CDR2 is SVGAGI. CDR3 in DNA: TGTGCCAGCAGTTACGCCGGGAGGGACACTGAAGCTTTCTTT. It is translated as CASSYAGRDTEAFF.

V and J are TRBV3-1 (or the pseudogene TRBV3-2) and TRBJ2-7; no clear D gene. V was pared by 1 base and J by 4 bases, with 5 bases between. This CDR3 is 12 amino acids long. Germline V CDR1 and CDR2: LGHDT, YNNKEL (reference sequence). The CDR3 region is CASSQANYEQYF. The CDR3 DNA reads as TGTGCCAGCAGCCAAGCCAATTACGAGCAGTACTTC.

The chain joins TRBV4-2 to TRBJ1-2; TRBD1 matches at 9 bases. Germline CDR1 and CDR2: LGHNA and YNFKEQ. This CDR3 is 22 amino acids long. V gave up 0 bases and J gave up 5 bases; unmatched junction bases: 25. CDR3 bases: TGTGCCAGCAGCCAAGAGAGGAGAGGTGCTGGGACAGGGTTCTCCCCGCCGTATGGCTACACCTTC. Translating gives CASSQERRGAGTGFSPPYGYTF.

This clone was counted a single time. The chain recombines TRBV7-7 with TRBJ2-7; the D gene is possibly TRBD2 (6 bases). Deletions cut 2 bases from V and 0 bases from J, with 11 bases between. CDR1 SSHAT and CDR2 FNYEAQ come from the germline V gene (reference sequence). The CDR3 contains 15 residues. The DNA for the CDR3 is TGTGCCAGCAGCTTATCGGGCGGGAACTCCTACGAGCAGTACTTC. This encodes CASSLSGGNSYEQYF. Supplemented by reference TRBV7-7 and TRBJ2-7, the full variable domain reads GAGVSQSPRYKVTKRGQDVTLRCDPISSHATLYWYQQALGQGPEFLTYFNYEAQPDKSGLPSDRFSAERPEGSISTLTIQRTEQRDSAMYRCASSLSGGNSYEQYFGPGTRLTVT.

The chain links TRBV5-1 to TRBJ2-3; 8 bases match TRBD2. Trimming took 0 bases from V and 4 from J; bases not matched to a gene: 4. CDR1 is SGHRS, CDR2 YFSETQ, per germline. This CDR3 spans 15 amino acids. The CDR3 protein is CASSLGGRQADTQYF. CDR3 nucleotide sequence: TGCGCCAGCAGCTTGGGCGGGAGGCAAGCAGATACGCAGTATTTT.

The chain uses TRBV30 and TRBJ2-1, with D uncertain. This CDR3 contains 14 residues. Per the germline V gene, CDR1 is GTSNPN and CDR2 is SVGIG (reference sequence). V was clipped by 0 bases and J by 9 bases, with 15 bases between them. CDR3 protein: CAWSVVRPNGEQFF. Here the CDR3 DNA reads TGTGCCTGGAGTGTAGTTCGGCCCAATGGTGAGCAGTTCTTC.

This chain connects TRBV7-8 to TRBJ1-5; 8 positions match TRBD1. CDR3 length equals 14 residues. Germline V gives CDR1 SGHVS, CDR2 FQNEAQ. V was clipped by 5 bases and J by 7 bases; unmatched bases: 7. In nucleotides, the CDR3 is TGTGCCAGCAGCCCACACAGGGGGATCCAGCCCCAGCATTTT. Translation gives CASSPHRGIQPQHF.

This clone was seen once. The chain recombines TRBV28 with TRBJ1-2; D unclear. CDR3 length: 13 amino acids. Deletions cut 4 bases from V and 8 bases from J, with 14 bases between. CDR1 MDHEN and CDR2 SYDVKM come from the germline V gene. This CDR3 reads CASSYLRGGGYTF. CDR3 DNA: TGTGCCAGCAGTTACCTCCGGGGTGGGGGCTACACCTTC.

The J gene is TRBJ2-4, the V gene TRBV7-9; D gene unclear. Trimming took off 2 bases at V and 0 bases at J, with 20 bases between the two ends. The CDR3 spans 19 residues. Germline CDR1 reads SEHNR; CDR2 reads FQNEAQ (reference sequence). The CDR3 region is CASSLWVGRTILAKNIQYF. CDR3 coding DNA: TGTGCCAGCAGCTTATGGGTCGGACGGACCATCCTAGCCAAAAACATTCAGTACTTC.

This chain connects TRBV7-9 to TRBJ2-7; possible D gene TRBD2, 5 bases. The V end was cut by 7 bases, the J end by 7 bases, with 20 bases between. Germline V CDR1 and CDR2: SEHNR, FQNEAQ (reference sequence). The CDR3 covers 14 residues. The CDR3, as DNA: TGTGCCAGCAAGCCCCTTAGGACCCCGGGGGAGCAGTACTTC. Translating gives CASKPLRTPGEQYF.

The CDR3 is CASSYGQHRETQYF. The CDR3 DNA follows: TGTGCCAGCAGTTATGGACAGCATCGCGAGACCCAGTACTTC. The genes are TRBV6-5 and TRBJ2-5; D is possibly TRBD1 (6 bases). The CDR3 consists of 14 residues. Deletions cut 3 bases from V and 5 bases from J, with 13 bases between. Germline V gives CDR1 MNHEY, CDR2 SVGAGI.

This sequence joins TRBV7-9 and TRBJ2-2; D might be TRBD2 (5 bases). Germline V lookup: CDR1 SEHNR, CDR2 FQNEAQ (reference sequence). The CDR3 loop spans 13 amino acids. Deletions cut 5 bases from V and 6 bases from J, with 10 bases between. CDR3 in DNA: TGTGCCAGCAGCCGGGGAGTCCCCGGGGAGCTGTTTTTT. It encodes CASSRGVPGELFF.

The chain has TRBV11-2 and TRBJ1-1, with 9 positions matching TRBD1. The germline CDR1 and CDR2 sequences are SGHAT and FQNNGV. V gave up 5 bases and J gave up 3 bases; unmatched junction bases: 7. This CDR3 has 15 amino acids. The CDR3 DNA is TGTGCCAGCAGCGCTCAGACAGGGGGTGACACTGAAGCTTTCTTT. Residues: CASSAQTGGDTEAFF. Filled out from reference TRBV11-2 and TRBJ1-1, the complete variable domain reads EAGVAQSPRYKIIEKRQSVAFWCNPISGHATLYWYQQILGQGPKLLIQFQNNGVVDDSQLPKDRFSAERLKGVDSTLKIQPAKLEDSAVYLCASSAQTGGDTEAFFGQGTRLTVV.

The J gene is TRBJ2-1, the V gene TRBV15, with TRBD1 matching over 8 bases. This CDR3 contains 16 residues. V lost 3 bases and J lost 7; bases outside the gene matches: 11. Germline V lookup: CDR1 LNHNV, CDR2 YYDKDF (reference sequence). The CDR3 loop reads CATSSDQGARGNEQFF. Written as DNA, the CDR3 is TGTGCCACCAGCAGCGACCAGGGGGCAAGGGGGAATGAGCAGTTCTTC.

The rearrangement links TRBV5-8 to TRBJ1-1; tentative D call: TRBD1 (5 bases). CDR1 is SGHTS, CDR2 YDEGEE, per germline. CDR3 size: 14 residues. The V gene lost 4 bases and the J gene lost 0 bases, with 10 bases spanning the gap. In nucleotides, the CDR3 is TGTGCCAGCAGCACAGCAGGGATGAACACTGAAGCTTTCTTT. As protein: CASSTAGMNTEAFF.

This chain joins TRBV5-1 and TRBJ1-2; possible D gene TRBD1, 6 bases. Looked up from germline, CDR1 is SGHRS and CDR2 is YFSETQ. Trimming removed 5 bases from V and 4 bases from J, with 18 bases in between. CDR3 length equals 15 residues. CDR3 residues: CASRPNPGQIYGYTF. In nucleotides, the CDR3 is TGCGCCAGCAGACCGAACCCCGGACAGATCTATGGCTACACCTTC.

Only a few counts were recorded for this clone. This chain connects TRBV27 to TRBJ1-1; D remains unclear. The CDR3 is 14 residues long. The germline CDR1 and CDR2 sequences are MNHEY and SMNVEV (reference sequence). Trimming took 3 bases from V and 0 from J, leaving 8 bases between them. For the CDR3, the DNA is TGTGCCAGCAGTTTGTTCTGGCTGAACACTGAAGCTTTCTTT. Residues: CASSLFWLNTEAFF.

The chain recombines TRBV6-5 with TRBJ1-4; the match to TRBD1 covers 9 bases. The CDR3 spans 15 residues. J lost 8 bases, V lost 7 bases, and 11 bases had no gene match. Germline lookup yields CDR1 MNHEY and CDR2 SVGAGI. CDR3 residues: CASTSSGTGYEKLFF. The CDR3 bases are TGTGCCAGCACCTCCTCGGGGACAGGGTACGAAAAACTGTTTTTT.

This chain links TRBV7-9 with TRBJ2-1; D unresolved. The CDR3 sequence is 12 residues long. V was cut by 1 base and J by 3 bases, with 1 base left in between. Germline-derived CDR1 and CDR2 are SEHNR and FQNEAQ (reference sequence). CDR3 residues: CASSLGYNEQFF. CDR3 bases: TGTGCCAGCAGCTTAGGCTACAATGAGCAGTTCTTC.

On this clone: Other DNA sequences in the same sample also yield this CDR3. The chain links TRBV7-9 to TRBJ2-5, with 10 bases matching TRBD1. CDR3 length: 16 residues. Germline loops: CDR1 SEHNR, CDR2 FQNEAQ (reference sequence). The J segment lost 2 bases and the V segment lost 1 base, leaving 4 bases of the junction unmatched. CDR3 protein: CASSLGDRGLQETQYF. The CDR3 DNA follows: TGTGCCAGCAGCTTAGGGGACAGGGGTCTACAAGAGACCCAGTACTTC.

The chain has TRBV5-4 and TRBJ2-1; TRBD2 agrees at 10 bases. The junction had 6 bases not matched to a gene; V was cut back by 4 bases and J by 5 bases. The CDR3 length is 15 residues. CDR1 is SGHNT, CDR2 YYREEE, per germline (reference sequence). CDR3 nucleotide sequence: TGTGCCAGCAGCAGAAGCGGGAGGGGGAACAATGAGCAGTTCTTC. This codes for CASSRSGRGNNEQFF.

CDR3 protein: CASSPRAGWSYNEQFF. Written as DNA, the CDR3 is TGTGCCAGCAGCCCAAGAGCGGGATGGTCCTACAATGAGCAGTTCTTC. The chain recombines TRBV7-3 with TRBJ2-1; 7 bases align to TRBD2. The germline V gene encodes CDR1 SGHTA and CDR2 FQGTGA. The CDR3 covers 16 residues. The ends lost 5 bases at V and 1 base at J; junction bases unmatched: 8.

V and J are TRBV29-1 and TRBJ2-3; the D call may be TRBD1 or TRBD2 (5 bases each). The ends were cut back, 5 bases at V and 4 bases at J, with 10 bases in the middle. CDR3 length: 12 amino acids. The germline V gene encodes CDR1 SQVTM and CDR2 ANQGSEA. This CDR3 reads CSVRGVSDTQYF. The CDR3 nucleotides read TGCAGCGTTCGAGGGGTTTCAGATACGCAGTATTTT.

V gene TRBV11-2 combines with J gene TRBJ1-2; D remains unclear. V was cut by 1 base and J by 5 bases, with 11 bases left in between. This CDR3 has 14 residues. Germline CDR1 is SGHAT and CDR2 is FQNNGV. This CDR3 reads CASSLVGVGYGYTF. CDR3 in DNA: TGTGCCAGCAGCTTAGTCGGGGTAGGGTATGGCTACACCTTC. The whole variable domain, filled in from reference TRBV11-2 and TRBJ1-2, reads EAGVAQSPRYKIIEKRQSVAFWCNPISGHATLYWYQQILGQGPKLLIQFQNNGVVDDSQLPKDRFSAERLKGVDSTLKIQPAKLEDSAVYLCASSLVGVGYGYTFGSGTRLTVV.

This chain uses TRBV6-5 with TRBJ1-2, with 8 bases identical to TRBD1. J lost 8 bases, V lost 3 bases, and 11 bases had no gene match. This CDR3 spans 15 amino acids. Germline CDR1 MNHEY, CDR2 SVGAGI. CDR3 DNA: TGTGCCAGCAGTTATAGAACAGGGGGTTTAGAAGGCTACACCTTC. Residues: CASSYRTGGLEGYTF.

The CDR3 loop is CASSYEGTEAFF. DNA of the CDR3: TGTGCCAGCAGTTACGAAGGCACTGAAGCTTTCTTT. V gene TRBV6-5 combines with J gene TRBJ1-1, with no clear D. Trimming took off 2 bases at V and 4 bases at J, with 5 bases between the two ends. Per the germline V gene, CDR1 is MNHEY and CDR2 is SVGAGI. The CDR3 is 12 amino acids.

This chain uses TRBV2 with TRBJ1-3; D may be TRBD1 (5 bases). Looked up from germline, CDR1 is SNHLY and CDR2 is FYNNEI. V was clipped by 0 bases and J by 4 bases, with 13 bases between them. This CDR3 is 16 amino acids long. The CDR3 DNA follows: TGTGCCAGCAGTGAAGCGTTAGGGGCCTTGGGAAACACCATATATTTT. Residues: CASSEALGALGNTIYF. Full variable domain (remainder filled in from reference TRBV2 and TRBJ1-3): EPEVTQTPSHQVTQMGQEVILRCVPISNHLYFYWYRQILGQKVEFLVSFYNNEISEKSEIFDDQFSVERPDGSNFTLKIRSTKLEDSAMYFCASSEALGALGNTIYFGEGSWLTVV.

The chain has TRBV7-2 and TRBJ2-7, with 8 bases identical to TRBD2. The CDR3 has 14 residues. The J segment lost 4 bases and the V segment lost 6 bases, leaving 8 bases of the junction unmatched. Germline V gene lookup returns CDR1 SGHTA and CDR2 FQGNSA. The CDR3 protein is CASSHRGGGYEQYF. In DNA form, the CDR3 reads TGTGCCAGCAGTCATCGGGGGGGAGGATACGAGCAGTACTTC.

This chain joins TRBV12-2 and TRBJ2-1; the table's D call, TRBD1, was not checked against the DNA. TRBV12-2 is assigned pseudogene status. The CDR3 has 14 residues. The CDR3 protein is CASRLARGQVEQFF. The CDR3 nucleotides read TGTGCAAGTCGCTTAGCCAGGGGGCAGGTTGAGCAGTTCTTC.

The V call is TRBV11-3, the J call TRBJ2-3, with 9 bases aligning to TRBD2. Losses at the gene ends were 4 bases for V and 2 bases for J; bases not matched to a gene: 13. Per germline, CDR1 SGHNT and CDR2 YENEEA. The length of the CDR3 is 18 residues. The CDR3 sequence: CASSYGTSSGLYTDTQYF. CDR3 nucleotides: TGTGCCAGCAGCTACGGGACTAGCAGCGGCCTATACACAGATACGCAGTATTTT.